These T cell receptor beta chains were read from a single sample in a study of blood T cell repertoires in COVID-19. Assay: immunoSEQ multiplex PCR; the TCRdb copy retains only in-frame clones and omits some. The table has over 150,000 clones, 80% to 85% seen once. Sequences were obtained from peripheral blood. The receptors derive from a woman in her fifties or sixties with acute or convalescent COVID-19. The CDR3 runs from the conserved cysteine through the conserved F or W. A D gene is named only where the DNA matches it firmly. The size field is filled for only some rows; it gives once, few, many or a size class.

d_call	v_call	j_call	clone_size	cdr3_aa	cdr3_nt
NA	TRBV5-6	TRBJ2-1	once	CASSLTGHSYNEQFF	TGTGCCAGCAGCTTGACAGGGCACTCCTACAATGAGCAGTTCTTC
NA	TRBV5-1	TRBJ2-1	few	CASSLEDRDNEQFF	TGCGCCAGCAGCTTGGAAGACAGAGACAATGAGCAGTTCTTC
NA	TRBV7-2	TRBJ2-7	NA	CASSTGLSSYEQYF	TGTGCCAGCAGCACGGGACTCTCTAGCTACGAGCAGTACTTC
TRBD1	TRBV7-6	TRBJ2-7	NA	CASSEGQGIYEQYF	TGTGCCAGCAGCGAGGGACAGGGTATATACGAGCAGTACTTC
NA	TRBV7-9	TRBJ2-7	NA	CASSLATPHYEQYF	TGTGCCAGCAGCTTAGCGACTCCCCACTACGAGCAGTACTTC
NA	TRBV6-6	TRBJ1-2	NA	CASSYSQDISGGYTF	TGTGCCAGCAGTTACTCCCAGGACATCTCTGGGGGCTACACCTTC
NA	TRBV6-4	TRBJ1-2	NA	CASSEGFSGSSRGYTF	TGTGCCAGCAGTGAGGGATTTTCGGGGTCCTCGAGGGGCTACACCTTC
TRBD1	TRBV5-6	TRBJ2-7	NA	CASSFTTGGMYEQYF	TGTGCCAGCAGCTTCACAACAGGGGGCATGTACGAGCAGTACTTC
NA	TRBV11-3	TRBJ2-7	NA	CASSPGTYEQYF	TGTGCCAGCAGTCCCGGGACCTACGAGCAGTACTTC
NA	TRBV28	TRBJ2-5	NA	CASRGRARHRGETQYF	TGTGCCAGCAGGGGTAGGGCGAGACACCGCGGGGAGACCCAGTACTTC
TRBD2	TRBV5-4	TRBJ2-2	NA	CASSTGLAGVTGELFF	TGTGCCAGCAGCACGGGACTAGCGGGGGTCACCGGGGAGCTGTTTTTT
NA	TRBV21-1	TRBJ2-7	NA	CASSKDEHLGQGAYEQYF	TGTGCCAGCAGCAAAGATGAGCATCTGGGACAGGGCGCCTACGAGCAGTACTTC
NA	TRBV6-6	TRBJ1-4	NA	CASSYLREKLFF	TGTGCCAGCAGTTATTTGAGAGAAAAACTGTTTTTT
NA	TRBV19	TRBJ1-5	NA	CASSIVYSNQPQHF	TGTGCCAGTAGTATAGTGTATAGCAATCAGCCCCAGCATTTT
NA	TRBV25-1	TRBJ1-1	NA	CASTAGNVAFF	TGTGCCAGCACTGCAGGGAATGTAGCTTTCTTT
TRBD1	TRBV11-2	TRBJ2-2	few	CASSGQVWELFF	TGTGCCAGCAGCGGACAGGTCTGGGAGCTGTTTTTT